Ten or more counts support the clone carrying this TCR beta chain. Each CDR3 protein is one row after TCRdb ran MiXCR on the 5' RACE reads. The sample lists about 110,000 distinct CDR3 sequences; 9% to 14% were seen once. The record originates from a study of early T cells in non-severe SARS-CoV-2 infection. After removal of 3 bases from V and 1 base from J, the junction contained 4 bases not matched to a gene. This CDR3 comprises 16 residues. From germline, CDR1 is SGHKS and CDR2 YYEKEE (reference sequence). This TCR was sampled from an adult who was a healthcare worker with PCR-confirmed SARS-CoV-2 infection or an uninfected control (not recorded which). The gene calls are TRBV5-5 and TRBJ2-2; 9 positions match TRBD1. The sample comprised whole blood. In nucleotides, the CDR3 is TGTGCCAGCAGCTCTGGGACAGGGAGGAACACCGGGGAGCTGTTTTTT. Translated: CASSSGTGRNTGELFF. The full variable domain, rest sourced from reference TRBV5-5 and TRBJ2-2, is DAGVTQSPTHLIKTRGQQVTLRCSPISGHKSVSWYQQVLGQGPQFIFQYYEKEERGRGNFPDRFSARQFPNYSSELNVNALLLGDSALYLCASSSGTGRNTGELFFGEGSRLTVL.